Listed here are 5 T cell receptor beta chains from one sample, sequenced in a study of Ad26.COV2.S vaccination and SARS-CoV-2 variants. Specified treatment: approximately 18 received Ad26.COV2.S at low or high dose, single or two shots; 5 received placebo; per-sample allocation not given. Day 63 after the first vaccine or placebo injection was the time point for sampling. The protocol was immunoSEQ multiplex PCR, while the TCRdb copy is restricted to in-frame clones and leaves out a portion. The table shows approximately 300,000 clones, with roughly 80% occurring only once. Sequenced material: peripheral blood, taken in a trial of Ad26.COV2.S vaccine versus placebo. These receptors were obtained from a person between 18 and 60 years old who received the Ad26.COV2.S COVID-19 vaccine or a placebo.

The CDR3 loop is CASSREGTYNEQFF. In DNA, the CDR3 is TGCGCCAGCAGCAGAGAAGGGACCTACAATGAGCAGTTCTTC. The chain uses TRBV5-1 and TRBJ2-1, with D hard to call. Per the germline V gene, CDR1 is SGHRS and CDR2 is YFSETQ. The CDR3 runs to 14 residues. The V and J ends lost 4 bases and 2 bases respectively, with 10 bases between them.

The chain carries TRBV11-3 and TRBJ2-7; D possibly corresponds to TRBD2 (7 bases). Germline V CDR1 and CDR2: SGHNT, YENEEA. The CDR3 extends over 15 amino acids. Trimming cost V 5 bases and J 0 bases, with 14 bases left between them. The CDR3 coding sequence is TGTGCCAGCAGCGGAGGGGGGGCGAGCTCCTACGAGCAGTACTTC. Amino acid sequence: CASSGGGASSYEQYF.

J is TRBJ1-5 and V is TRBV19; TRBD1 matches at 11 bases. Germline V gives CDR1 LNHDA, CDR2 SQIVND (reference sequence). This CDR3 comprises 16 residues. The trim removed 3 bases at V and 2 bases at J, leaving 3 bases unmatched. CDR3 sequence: CASSIGTGGGNQPQHF. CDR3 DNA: TGTGCCAGTAGTATTGGGACAGGGGGAGGCAATCAGCCCCAGCATTTT.

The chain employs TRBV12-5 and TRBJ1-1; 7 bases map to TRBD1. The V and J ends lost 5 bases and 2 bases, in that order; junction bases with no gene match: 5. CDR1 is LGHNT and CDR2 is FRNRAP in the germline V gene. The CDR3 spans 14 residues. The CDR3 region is CASGPGTANTEAFF. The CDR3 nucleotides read TGTGCTAGTGGTCCCGGGACAGCAAACACTGAAGCTTTCTTT.

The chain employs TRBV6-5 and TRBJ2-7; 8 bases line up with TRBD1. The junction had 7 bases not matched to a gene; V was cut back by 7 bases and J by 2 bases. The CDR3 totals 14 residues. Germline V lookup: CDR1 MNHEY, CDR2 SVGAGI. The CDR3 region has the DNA TGTGCCAGCAAATCGGGACAGGTTGCCTACGAGCAGTACTTC. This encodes CASKSGQVAYEQYF.